The 32 T cell receptor beta chains below all came from one sample that was sequenced in a study of vaccination effects on CD4 cells after COVID-19. Data came from immunoSEQ multiplex PCR; TCRdb stores just in-frame clones and leaves some out. This table has tens of thousands of clones, roughly 70% appearing once. ViraFEST expansion of antigen-specific CD4+ T cells with viral peptide pools preceded sequencing. Subsequent to less than eleven days of culture, CD4+ T cells were isolated. Negative nucleocapsid antibody tests before and after vaccination confirmed no previous SARS-CoV-2 infection. These TCRs' antigens remain unknown. Sequenced material: CD4+ T cells from PBMCs cultured with SARS-CoV-2 spike peptides, taken before COVID-19 vaccination. These receptors originate from a human donor who received a COVID-19 vaccine.

The V call is TRBV19, the J call TRBJ2-5, with 10 bases aligning to TRBD2. After removal of 6 bases from V and 3 bases from J, the junction contained 7 bases not matched to a gene. Per germline, CDR1 LNHDA and CDR2 SQIVND (reference sequence). The CDR3 contains 15 residues. This CDR3 is CASRPLAGGKETQYF. The DNA for the CDR3 is TGTGCCAGTAGGCCCTTAGCGGGGGGAAAAGAGACCCAGTACTTC.

The J gene is TRBJ2-1, the V gene TRBV28; D may be TRBD1 (6 bases). Trimming took 5 bases from V and 0 from J, leaving 20 bases between them. This CDR3 contains 18 residues. CDR1 MDHEN and CDR2 SYDVKM come from the germline V gene. CDR3 DNA sequence: TGTGCCAGCAGTCCCCGCCCAGGGGCTTCAACCTCCTACAATGAGCAGTTCTTC. Protein sequence: CASSPRPGASTSYNEQFF.

The V and J genes are TRBV2 and TRBJ2-7, with TRBD2 matching 7 bases. The length of the CDR3 is 15 residues. Trimming at V came to 6 bases and at J to 3 bases, leaving 11 bases not matched to a gene. In germline, CDR1 is SNHLY, CDR2 FYNNEI. CDR3 DNA sequence: TGTGCCAGCAGCTCTCTAGCGGACCTCCGCTACGAGCAGTACTTC. Translating gives CASSSLADLRYEQYF. Using reference TRBV2 and TRBJ2-7 for the parts outside the CDR3, the full variable domain is EPEVTQTPSHQVTQMGQEVILRCVPISNHLYFYWYRQILGQKVEFLVSFYNNEISEKSEIFDDQFSVERPDGSNFTLKIRSTKLEDSAMYFCASSSLADLRYEQYFGPGTRLTVT.

V gene TRBV25-1 combines with J gene TRBJ2-3; D may correspond to TRBD1 or TRBD2 (6 bases each). The CDR3 is 15 amino acids. Germline CDR1 MGHDK, CDR2 SYGVNS. Trimming cost V 4 bases and J 0 bases, with 11 bases left between them. The CDR3 here is CASSGPGASTDTQYF. In nucleotides, the CDR3 is TGTGCCAGCAGTGGGCCGGGGGCGAGCACAGATACGCAGTATTTT.

The chain recombines TRBV2 with TRBJ2-1; D may be TRBD1 or TRBD2 (5 bases each). Between the trimmed V and J ends, which lost 4 bases and 5 bases, there was a span of 18 bases. The CDR3 spans 16 residues. The germline CDR1 and CDR2 sequences are SNHLY and FYNNEI. The DNA for the CDR3 is TGTGCCAGCAGTGGGGACCGGGTCCCACCCCACAATGAGCAGTTCTTC. Its protein is CASSGDRVPPHNEQFF.

The CDR3 DNA is TGTGCCAGCAGCCAATATCAGGGGATTCAAGAGACCCAGTACTTC. Translation gives CASSQYQGIQETQYF. The chain recombines TRBV3-1 (or the pseudogene TRBV3-2) with TRBJ2-5; possible D gene TRBD1, 6 bases. Germline CDR1 and CDR2: LGHDT and YNNKEL (reference sequence). CDR3 length: 15 amino acids. The V gene lost 2 bases and the J gene lost 2 bases, with 12 bases spanning the gap.

CDR3 in amino acids: CASSELGDYGYTF. The CDR3 DNA sequence: TGTGCCAGCAGTGAATTGGGGGACTATGGCTACACCTTC. The chain couples TRBV25-1 to TRBJ1-2; D perhaps matches TRBD1 (5 bases). Germline CDR1 is MGHDK and CDR2 is SYGVNS. The V gene lost 1 base and the J gene lost 3 bases, with 6 bases spanning the gap. The CDR3 runs 13 residues.

The chain combines TRBV11-2 with TRBJ1-4, with D possibly being TRBD1 (5 bases). Germline V lookup: CDR1 SGHAT, CDR2 FQNNGV. V was shortened by 0 bases and J by 11 bases, with 13 bases between the two germline ends. CDR3 length: 14 residues. The CDR3 spells CASSLDLQGGKLFF. The CDR3 region has the DNA TGTGCCAGCAGCTTAGATTTGCAGGGTGGGAAACTGTTTTTT.

The chain combines TRBV2 with TRBJ2-5, with 9 bases identical to TRBD2. The germline gives CDR1 SNHLY, CDR2 FYNNEI. The V and J ends lost 8 bases and 4 bases, in that order; junction bases with no gene match: 11. The CDR3 has 15 residues. The CDR3 loop reads CASGEASGTAETQYF. The CDR3 nucleotides read TGTGCCAGCGGGGAGGCTAGCGGGACGGCAGAGACCCAGTACTTC.

The chain carries TRBV5-5 and TRBJ1-2, with 9 bases lining up with TRBD1. Unmatched junction bases numbered 6, after V lost 0 bases and J lost 6 bases. Germline assignment: CDR1 SGHKS and CDR2 YYEKEE (reference sequence). The CDR3 is 15 residues long. The CDR3 DNA follows: TGTGCCAGCAGCTTGGCTATGACAGGGGGGAATGGCTACACCTTC. It yields the protein CASSLAMTGGNGYTF.

V is TRBV19 and J is TRBJ1-2; TRBD1 agrees at 11 bases. V shed 3 bases and J 4 bases; nucleotides not matched to a gene: 1. Germline lookup yields CDR1 LNHDA and CDR2 SQIVND (reference sequence). The CDR3 contains 14 residues. The CDR3 nucleotides are TGTGCCAGTAGTATTGGGACAGGGGGCTATGGCTACACCTTC. Amino acids: CASSIGTGGYGYTF.

The chain has TRBV28 and TRBJ2-5, with unresolved D. Trimming stripped 3 bases from V and 5 bases from J, with 10 bases between. Germline assignment: CDR1 MDHEN and CDR2 SYDVKM. The CDR3 has 13 residues. The CDR3 nucleotides read TGTGCCAGCAGTTTCTCGTCGCGGGAGACCCAGTACTTC. Translating it yields CASSFSSRETQYF. The full variable domain, with the rest looked up from reference TRBV28 and TRBJ2-5, is DVKVTQSSRYLVKRTGEKVFLECVQDMDHENMFWYRQDPGLGLRLIYFSYDVKMKEKGDIPEGYSVSREKKERFSLILESASTNQTSMYLCASSFSSRETQYFGPGTRLLVL.

CDR3 protein: CASSGTEQYF. The CDR3 DNA is TGTGCCAGCAGTGGGACCGAGCAGTACTTC. The chain joins TRBV2 to TRBJ2-7; D unresolved. This CDR3 has 10 amino acids. V lost 4 bases and J 6 bases, leaving 4 bases between the germline ends. CDR1 and CDR2 (germline): SNHLY, FYNNEI.

V is TRBV7-2 and J is TRBJ1-1; tentatively, D is TRBD1 (5 bases). The CDR3 sequence is 15 residues long. Germline values: CDR1 SGHTA, CDR2 FQGNSA. The V end lost 4 bases, the J end lost 4 bases, and 16 bases lay between the germline ends. The chain's CDR3 is CASSSTWRGITEAFF. The CDR3 nucleotides read TGTGCCAGCAGCTCCACTTGGAGGGGCATCACTGAAGCTTTCTTT. Using reference TRBV7-2 and TRBJ1-1 for the parts outside the CDR3, the full variable domain is GAGVSQSPSNKVTEKGKDVELRCDPISGHTALYWYRQSLGQGLEFLIYFQGNSAPDKSGLPSDRFSAERTGGSVSTLTIQRTQQEDSAVYLCASSSTWRGITEAFFGQGTRLTVV.

This clone appeared a few times. V gene TRBV9 combines with J gene TRBJ1-5; D perhaps matches TRBD1 (5 bases). Germline assignment: CDR1 SGDLS and CDR2 YYNGEE. The CDR3 has 15 amino acids. Trimming took off 1 base at V and 0 bases at J, with 8 bases between the two ends. CDR3: CASSVTGDSNQPQHF. CDR3 nucleotide sequence: TGTGCCAGCAGCGTAACAGGTGATAGCAATCAGCCCCAGCATTTT.

This clone was counted between two and nine times. V gene TRBV29-1 combines with J gene TRBJ1-2, with 9 nucleotides matching TRBD1. Germline CDR1 and CDR2: SQVTM and ANQGSEA. This CDR3 region has 13 residues. V trimming: 4 bases; J trimming: 4 bases; junction bases outside the gene matches: 4. This chain's CDR3 is CSVAGQGLYGYTF. CDR3 nucleotides: TGCAGCGTTGCCGGACAGGGGCTCTATGGCTACACCTTC. Based on the CDR3 plus reference TRBV29-1 and TRBJ1-2, the full variable domain is SAVISQKPSRDICQRGTSLTIQCQVDSQVTMMFWYRQQPGQSLTLIATANQGSEATYESGFVIDKFPISRPNLTFSTLTVSNMSPEDSSIYLCSVAGQGLYGYTFGSGTRLTVV.

This chain connects TRBV2 to TRBJ2-7, with D hard to call. The CDR3 consists of 13 residues. Trimming removed 9 bases from V and 0 bases from J, with 12 bases in between. Germline CDR1 and CDR2: SNHLY and FYNNEI. The CDR3 DNA sequence: TGTGCCAGTTCCTCTATAAACTCCTACGAGCAGTACTTC. Translating gives CASSSINSYEQYF.

This chain joins TRBV5-1 and TRBJ2-3, with D perhaps matching TRBD1 or TRBD2 (5 bases each). The length of the CDR3 is 14 residues. Trimming stripped 4 bases from V and 5 bases from J, with 14 bases between. Germline values: CDR1 SGHRS, CDR2 YFSETQ. In DNA, the CDR3 is TGCGCCAGCAGCCCCGGGACGCTCGGAGATACGCAGTATTTT. It specifies CASSPGTLGDTQYF.

This clone is hyperexpanded in the sample. The V and J genes are TRBV7-2 and TRBJ2-1; 12 nucleotides match TRBD2. The CDR3 has 16 amino acids. CDR1 is SGHTA, CDR2 FQGNSA, per germline. V dropped 5 bases and J dropped 7; count of bases not matched to a gene: 9. The CDR3 spells CASSPRGLAGGNEQFF. For the CDR3, the DNA is TGTGCCAGCAGCCCAAGGGGGCTAGCGGGGGGGAATGAGCAGTTCTTC.

CDR3 sequence: CASSLNHEQYF. As DNA, the CDR3 is TGTGCCAGCAGCTTGAACCACGAGCAGTACTTC. The chain joins TRBV28 to TRBJ2-7; D is uncertain. The CDR3 contains 11 residues. V was trimmed by 6 bases and J by 5 bases, leaving 8 bases between them. Germline V gene sequence: CDR1 MDHEN, CDR2 SYDVKM. The whole variable domain, remainder taken from reference TRBV28 and TRBJ2-7, is DVKVTQSSRYLVKRTGEKVFLECVQDMDHENMFWYRQDPGLGLRLIYFSYDVKMKEKGDIPEGYSVSREKKERFSLILESASTNQTSMYLCASSLNHEQYFGPGTRLTVT.

The gene calls are TRBV7-2 and TRBJ2-1, with D unclear. Germline lookup yields CDR1 SGHTA and CDR2 FQGNSA. This CDR3 region has 12 residues. Trimming took 5 bases from V and 10 from J, leaving 12 bases between them. CDR3 region: CASSPTPGEQFF. The CDR3 nucleotides read TGTGCCAGCAGCCCTACCCCCGGGGAGCAGTTCTTC.

This sequence joins TRBV5-1 and TRBJ2-2; no clear D. Germline-derived CDR1 and CDR2 are SGHRS and YFSETQ. The V and J ends lost 7 bases and 2 bases respectively, with 3 bases between them. This CDR3 spans 11 amino acids. CDR3 sequence (DNA): TGCGCCAGCGGCAACACCGGGGAGCTGTTTTTT. Its protein product is CASGNTGELFF.

The chain is built from TRBV7-2 and TRBJ1-1; D remains unclear. The CDR3 extends over 15 amino acids. The germline V and J ends were trimmed by 1 base and 5 bases, with 14 bases remaining between them. From germline, CDR1 is SGHTA and CDR2 FQGNSA. The CDR3 DNA sequence: TGTGCCAGCAGCTTAGAACCGGGCGCGAGGACTGAAGCTTTCTTT. Amino acids: CASSLEPGARTEAFF.

This chain uses TRBV19 with TRBJ1-5, with D maybe TRBD1 (6 bases). Germline loops: CDR1 LNHDA, CDR2 SQIVND (reference sequence). The CDR3 length is 15 residues. Trimming stripped 5 bases from V and 6 bases from J, with 17 bases between. As DNA, the CDR3 is TGTGCCAGTAGTCAAGGGGCAGGGGTATTTCAGCCCCAGCATTTT. Translated, it gives CASSQGAGVFQPQHF.

This chain connects TRBV6-5 to TRBJ2-3; TRBD2 aligns across 7 bases. V lost 0 bases and J lost 6; bases outside the gene matches: 9. CDR3 length: 16 amino acids. CDR1 MNHEY and CDR2 SVGAGI come from the germline V gene. The CDR3, as DNA: TGTGCCAGCAGTTACTCGTCTAGCGGCGCCCGGGATACGCAGTATTTT. Its translation is CASSYSSSGARDTQYF.

This sequence joins TRBV5-1 and TRBJ1-2; 7 positions agree with TRBD1. From germline, CDR1 is SGHRS and CDR2 YFSETQ. J gave up 7 bases and V 3 bases, and 6 bases lay outside the gene matches. CDR3 length equals 13 residues. In DNA, the CDR3 is TGCGCCAGCAGCTCGGCAGGGGGTCCTGGCTACACCTTC. Its protein is CASSSAGGPGYTF.

V gene TRBV4-2 combines with J gene TRBJ1-4; TRBD1 matches at 7 bases. The V gene end was trimmed by 0 bases and the J gene end by 7 bases; junction bases not matched to a gene: 5. The germline V gene encodes CDR1 LGHNA and CDR2 YNFKEQ. The CDR3 is made up of 15 amino acids. DNA for the CDR3: TGTGCCAGCAGCCAAGATAGGAAGGGGGCTGAAAAACTGTTTTTT. Protein sequence: CASSQDRKGAEKLFF.

In this sample, this clone turned up a few times. Here the CDR3 DNA reads TGTGCCAGCAGCCAAGTTGGGGAAATCGGAAAGAATTCACCCCTCCACTTT. This translates into CASSQVGEIGKNSPLHF. This chain uses TRBV3-1 (or the pseudogene TRBV3-2) with TRBJ1-6; D not certain. The germline V gene has CDR1 LGHDT and CDR2 YNNKEL (reference sequence). Between the trimmed V and J ends, which lost 1 base and 7 bases, there was a span of 17 bases. CDR3 length equals 17 residues.

The rearrangement links TRBV7-2 to TRBJ1-1; TRBD1 might be the D (6 bases). Germline assignment: CDR1 SGHTA and CDR2 FQGNSA. The CDR3 is 13 amino acids. The V and J ends lost 3 bases and 5 bases respectively, with 10 bases between them. The CDR3 DNA is TGTGCCAGCAGCTTTATCAGGGGTACTGAAGCTTTCTTT. Translation: CASSFIRGTEAFF.

This clone was observed a single time. This chain links TRBV12-3 or TRBV12-4 with TRBJ1-1; unclear D gene. V lost 2 bases and J lost 0, with 4 bases in between. The CDR3 contains 13 residues. The CDR3 DNA follows: TGTGCCAGCAGTTTATCAGTGAACACTGAAGCTTTCTTT. Translation: CASSLSVNTEAFF.

The rearrangement uses TRBV27 and TRBJ1-2; no clear D. There are 14 residues in the CDR3. The ends were cut back, 4 bases at V and 0 bases at J, with 9 bases in the middle. Germline CDR1 reads MNHEY; CDR2 reads SMNVEV (reference sequence). CDR3 nucleotides: TGTGCCAGCAGTTCCAGGTCAGCTAACTATGGCTACACCTTC. It specifies CASSSRSANYGYTF.

The chain joins TRBV6-5 to TRBJ2-5; either TRBD1 or TRBD2 may fit D (6 bases each). Germline loops: CDR1 MNHEY, CDR2 SVGAGI. V lost 7 bases and J 1 base, leaving 10 bases between the germline ends. The CDR3 runs to 13 residues. CDR3 region: CASIRGLQETQYF. The CDR3 nucleotides are TGTGCCAGCATCAGGGGACTCCAAGAGACCCAGTACTTC.